The present T cell receptor (beta chain) was sequenced within a study of CD8 T cells in ankylosing spondylitis (dated by TCRdb to about 2017). Turning to the overall study: To find TCR variants linked to disease, the study profiled T cell receptor beta repertoires in ankylosing spondylitis patients and healthy donors. The whole study cohort included some 100 healthy donors and 20 to 25 ankylosing spondylitis patients. Peripheral blood was sampled, and synovial fluid was additionally collected from ankylosing spondylitis patients.

Sequencing used an Illumina HiSeq 2500. Quantitative 5'-RACE with molecular barcodes was used to prepare TCR beta libraries. On the authors' methods: To identify disease-linked TCR variants, a new computational method was used, one built on a probabilistic model of VDJ rearrangement. TCRdb itself trimmed the public reads at Q25 with fastp, ran MiXCR and retained productive beta chains. Every entry covers one CDR3 protein and lists the most common genes and DNA from its rows. TCRdb's processing, not the authors', yielded these V and J calls. Present in this sample are 220,000 or so distinct CDR3 sequences, more than 9% of which were seen just once. The ten largest account for roughly a fifth of the sample. General study outcomes and caveats: The disease-linked clones showed a CD8+ phenotype and occurred at relatively low frequencies in peripheral blood. According to the report, matched synovial fluid samples from ankylosing spondylitis patients were significantly enriched for the disease-linked clones. Some motif variants were previously reported in synovial fluid and blood of reactive arthritis patients, suggesting common disease-initiation mechanisms. Blood from ankylosing spondylitis patients appeared to be characterized by a TCR beta motif composed of about eight highly homologous amino acid variants.

Regarding this clonotype: Its antigen remains unidentified. It has no much larger one-base neighbor in the sample; base qualities were not kept.

The sample comprised blood, either unsorted or a sorted T cell fraction (not recorded which). The source is a male donor with ankylosing spondylitis or in good health (not recorded which).

The CDR3 region: CASSADRGGTDTQYF. The DNA reads as follows: TGTGCCAGCAGCGCCGACAGGGGCGGCACAGATACGCAGTATTTT. The chain employs TRBV11-1 and TRBJ2-3; 8 middle bases align to TRBD1. V ends up 5 bases short and J 1 base short, with an unmatched junction base count of 5. From its cysteine to its phenylalanine, the CDR3 spans 15 amino acids. Just CDR3 DNA is preserved here, 45 bases in frame from base 1. Sequences SGHAT (CDR1) and FQDESV (CDR2) are obtained from the germline V gene (reference sequence).